Listed below are T cell receptor beta chains from one sample, sequenced in a study of blood T cell repertoires in COVID-19. TCRdb's copy holds only in-frame clones and misses some; the assay was immunoSEQ multiplex PCR. The sample has about 230,000 clones, approximately 90% seen once. Input material: peripheral blood. These receptors were taken from a man aged 45 to 65 with COVID-19, enrolled during active disease. CDR3s include the opening cysteine and the closing phenylalanine or tryptophan. The D gene is left open where the match is weak. Rows may omit the clone size; those that give it use once, few, many or a size class.

size,J,V,D,CDR3,DNA
NA,TRBJ2-1,TRBV6-2/TRBV6-3,TRBD1,CASSYTPGQVGDEQFF,TGTGCCAGCAGTTACACCCCCGGACAGGTAGGCGATGAGCAGTTCTTC
NA,TRBJ2-3,TRBV25-1,NA,CASSESLTGTANTDTQYF,TGTGCCAGCAGTGAATCCCTTACCGGGACTGCAAATACAGATACGCAGTATTTT
NA,TRBJ1-2,TRBV9,NA,CASSTRGGDGYGYTF,TGTGCCAGCAGCACGAGAGGGGGTGATGGCTATGGCTACACCTTC
NA,TRBJ2-3,TRBV5-8,NA,CASSRKTSIFSDTQYF,TGTGCCAGCAGCAGGAAGACTAGTATATTTAGTGATACGCAGTATTTT
NA,TRBJ2-7,TRBV19,TRBD1,CASSIIKGSTGQGSTSYEQYF,TGTGCCAGTAGTATAATTAAGGGGTCAACAGGACAGGGAAGCACGTCCTACGAGCAGTACTTC
NA,TRBJ2-2,TRBV14,NA,CASSQELRSGELFF,TGTGCCAGCAGCCAAGAACTGCGCTCCGGGGAGCTGTTTTTT
NA,TRBJ1-5,TRBV4-1,TRBD1,CASSWDSSNQPQHF,TGCGCCAGCAGCTGGGACAGTAGCAATCAGCCCCAGCATTTT
NA,TRBJ2-3,TRBV6-5,NA,CASSYEQGWTDTQYF,TGTGCCAGCAGTTACGAGCAGGGGTGGACAGATACGCAGTATTTT
NA,TRBJ2-3,TRBV2,TRBD1,CASSDPGQSTDTQYF,TGTGCCAGCAGTGATCCGGGACAGAGCACAGATACGCAGTATTTT
NA,TRBJ2-3,TRBV9,NA,CASSVTGVGTDTQYF,TGTGCCAGCAGCGTTACAGGAGTTGGCACAGATACGCAGTATTTT
few,TRBJ1-4,TRBV12-5,NA,CASAIDGNATNEELFF,TGTGCTAGTGCCATAGACGGAAATGCAACTAATGAAGAACTGTTTTTT
NA,TRBJ1-2,TRBV5-4,TRBD1,CASRRQGSYGYTF,TGTGCCAGCAGGCGACAGGGAAGCTATGGCTACACCTTC
NA,TRBJ1-2,TRBV2,TRBD1,CASSEANRGDYGYTF,TGTGCCAGCAGTGAAGCAAACAGGGGGGACTATGGCTACACCTTC
NA,TRBJ2-1,TRBV19,TRBD2,CASSIVAGGVYEQFF,TGTGCCAGTAGTATAGTTGCGGGGGGCGTCTATGAGCAGTTCTTC
NA,TRBJ1-6,TRBV18,TRBD1,CASSPGDSSISPLHF,TGTGCCAGCTCACCCGGGGACAGTAGTATTTCACCCCTCCACTTT
NA,TRBJ2-1,TRBV7-3,TRBD1,CASSSWTGTGQGDEQFF,TGTGCCAGCAGCTCTTGGACAGGGACGGGCCAGGGGGATGAGCAGTTCTTC
NA,TRBJ1-5,TRBV27,TRBD1,CASSSGRGIGRDQPQHF,TGTGCCAGCAGTTCCGGCAGGGGGATCGGGCGGGATCAGCCCCAGCATTTT